This record looks at one TCR beta chain sequence and its context. This record belongs to a study of blood T cell repertoires in COVID-19. On the study more broadly: Acute-phase and convalescent COVID-19 samples originated in the United States, Italy and Spain.

Germline loops: CDR1 SGHVS, CDR2 FQNEAQ. Trimming took 4 bases from V and 8 from J, leaving 17 bases between them. This CDR3 has 14 residues. Shortly before study entry, within 2 weeks, exposed participants had met a COVID-19 case. Produced via immunoSEQ multiplex PCR; TCRdb's table is partial and in-frame only. Among about 320,000 clones listed, more than 90% were seen once. Sequencing was done on a sample of PBMCs or T cells enriched from blood (not recorded which). The rearrangement links TRBV7-8 to TRBJ1-2; TRBD1 is a possible D gene (6 bases). The sequence came from a woman under 40 who had been exposed to COVID-19. CDR3 residues: CASSSRGGAKGYTF. The CDR3 DNA sequence: TGTGCCAGCAGCTCCCGGGGGGGCGCAAAGGGCTACACCTTC. Full variable domain (missing parts from reference TRBV7-8 and TRBJ1-2): GAGVSQSPRYKVAKRGQDVALRCDPISGHVSLFWYQQALGQGPEFLTYFQNEAQLDKSGLPSDRFFAERPEGSVSTLKIQRTQQEDSAVYLCASSSRGGAKGYTFGSGTRLTVV.